The T cell receptor beta chain described here comes from a study of regulatory T cells in long-lasting Graves disease. Study as a whole: More than 5 years of antithyroid drugs with positive TSH receptor antibodies defined persistent Graves' disease. Overall study results and limits: Persistent disease preferred TRBV28, TRBJ1-2 and TRBJ2-5; new disease, TRBV20-1 and TRBJ2-1. Lower TCR diversity was seen in persistent Graves' patients than in newly diagnosed ones.

Indicated time point: persistent/refractory GD, antithyroid drugs over 5 years with positive TRAb. Isolated PBMC RNA provided the starting material for the TCR library. It was an endocrinology department in Xi'an, China, that provided the patients. The TCR beta library used iRepertoire HTBI primers with Arm-PCR amplification of CDR3. TCRdb reanalysed the multiplex PCR reads using MiXCR and keeps one entry per CDR3 protein. The table has about 310,000 distinct CDR3 sequences, more than 20% seen once. A note on this clonotype: The antigen remains undetermined.

In germline, CDR1 is GTSNPN, CDR2 SVGIG (reference sequence). The CDR3 length is 14 residues. V shed 0 bases and J shed 4 bases, with 12 bases lying between them. This TCR was recovered from a female donor with Graves disease. The sequenced sample was peripheral blood mononuclear cells (PBMCs), obtained when the disease was refractory, from a patient treated with antithyroid drugs. This rearrangement joins TRBV30 to TRBJ1-1; the D gene is possibly TRBD1 (5 bases). This CDR3 reads CAWSVQGVFTEAFF. CDR3 bases: TGTGCCTGGAGTGTCCAGGGAGTTTTCACTGAAGCTTTCTTT.